The clone carrying this T cell receptor (beta chain) is labeled medium-sized. Its antigen is not identified. These data come from a study of T-cell memory formation after mild COVID-19. Study at large: TCR clusters showed largely donor specificity. Study-wide results and limits: Clones shrinking from day 15 to 85 showed even CD4/CD8 mixes; later expanders tilted CD4+. Cross-reactive memory seemingly joined, as some responding clones were found in pre-infection memory.

Constant-segment primers and 5'RACE yielded cDNA libraries for TCR alpha and TCR beta, each carrying sample barcodes and UMIs. Via MiXCR, TCRdb re-called the 5' RACE reads, giving one row per CDR3 protein. Of tens of thousands of distinct CDR3 sequences in the sample, 7.3% were seen once. The V and J ends lost 4 bases and 2 bases respectively, with 7 bases between them. The CDR3 is 13 amino acids. Looked up from germline, CDR1 is MNHEY and CDR2 is SVGAGI. The sample taken for sequencing was PBMCs or a T cell subset sorted from them (not recorded which). The V call is TRBV6-5, the J call TRBJ2-3, with D possibly matching TRBD1 (6 bases). This TCR was sampled from a man aged 18-30 years who had mild COVID-19 (a few samples of this study predate the infection). Cell type and time point are not known. CDR3 region: CASSWDNTDTQYF. The CDR3 bases are TGTGCCAGCAGTTGGGACAACACAGATACGCAGTATTTT.